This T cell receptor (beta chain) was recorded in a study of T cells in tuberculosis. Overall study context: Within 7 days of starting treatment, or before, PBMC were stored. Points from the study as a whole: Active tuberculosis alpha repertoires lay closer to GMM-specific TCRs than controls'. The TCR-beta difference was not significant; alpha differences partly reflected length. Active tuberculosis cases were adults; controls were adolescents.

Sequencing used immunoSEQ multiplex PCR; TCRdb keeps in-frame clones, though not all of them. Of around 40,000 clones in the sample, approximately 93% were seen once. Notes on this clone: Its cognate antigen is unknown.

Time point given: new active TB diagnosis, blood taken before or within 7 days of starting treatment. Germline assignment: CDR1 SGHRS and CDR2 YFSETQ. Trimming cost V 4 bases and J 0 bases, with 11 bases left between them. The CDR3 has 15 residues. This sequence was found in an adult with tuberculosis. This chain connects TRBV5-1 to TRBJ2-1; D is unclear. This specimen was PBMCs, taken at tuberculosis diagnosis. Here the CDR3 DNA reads TGCGCCAGCAGCCCCGGGTCGAGCTCCTACAATGAGCAGTTCTTC. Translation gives CASSPGSSSYNEQFF.